This is a list of T cell receptor beta chains from one sample in a study of shared clonotypes between healthy human individuals. Profiling relied on immunoSEQ multiplex PCR, and the TCRdb table lists in-frame clones only, not all of them. Of about 2 million clones in the sample, approximately 95% were seen once. The sequencing input was naive CD8+ T cells sorted from blood. The receptors stem from a man younger than 35 in good health. Both conserved end residues are part of each CDR3. D genes are given only for firm matches. Clone size appears in some rows only: once, few, many, or a class for an expanded clone.

CDR3 DNA: TGTGCCAGCAGCGCGACGGGGAACACTGAAGCTTTCTTT
CDR3 protein: CASSATGNTEAFF
V gene: TRBV5-6
D gene: NA
J gene: TRBJ1-1
clone size: NA

CDR3 DNA: TGTGCCAGCAGTTCCTTGACTAGTTTTGCGACCCAGTACTTC
CDR3 protein: CASSSLTSFATQYF
V gene: TRBV27
D gene: NA
J gene: TRBJ2-5
clone size: once

CDR3 DNA: TGTGCCAGCAGCTTAGGGGGCCGGGCCACTGAAGCTTTCTTT
CDR3 protein: CASSLGGRATEAFF
V gene: TRBV7-6
D gene: NA
J gene: TRBJ1-1
clone size: NA

CDR3 DNA: TGCGCCAGCAGTGAGTCGTTTGGACTAGACAGCACAGATACGCAGTATTTT
CDR3 protein: CASSESFGLDSTDTQYF
V gene: TRBV10-2
D gene: TRBD2
J gene: TRBJ2-3
clone size: once

CDR3 DNA: TGTGCCAGCAGCGGGGGACATTTCGAAGAGACCCAGTACTTC
CDR3 protein: CASSGGHFEETQYF
V gene: TRBV2
D gene: NA
J gene: TRBJ2-5
clone size: NA

CDR3 DNA: TGCAGTGCTGGATACGAGCAGTACTTC
CDR3 protein: CSAGYEQYF
V gene: TRBV20-1
D gene: NA
J gene: TRBJ2-7
clone size: NA

CDR3 DNA: TGTGCCAGTAGTATCGGAGGGTACACCGGGGAGCTGTTTTTT
CDR3 protein: CASSIGGYTGELFF
V gene: TRBV19
D gene: NA
J gene: TRBJ2-2
clone size: NA

CDR3 DNA: TGTGCCAGCAGCTTTGGTAGAAACACCATATATTTT
CDR3 protein: CASSFGRNTIYF
V gene: TRBV7-9
D gene: NA
J gene: TRBJ1-3
clone size: NA

CDR3 DNA: TGTGCCAGCAGTGACATGACGGGTGGTCCGGATACGCAGTATTTT
CDR3 protein: CASSDMTGGPDTQYF
V gene: TRBV6-1
D gene: NA
J gene: TRBJ2-3
clone size: NA

CDR3 DNA: TGTGCCAGCAGTGGACTAGCGGGTTCCAATGAGCAGTTCTTC
CDR3 protein: CASSGLAGSNEQFF
V gene: TRBV6-5
D gene: TRBD2
J gene: TRBJ2-1
clone size: NA

CDR3 DNA: TGTGCCACCAGCCCCTTTTCGTCGGGTTCACCCCTCCACTTT
CDR3 protein: CATSPFSSGSPLHF
V gene: TRBV15
D gene: NA
J gene: TRBJ1-6
clone size: NA

CDR3 DNA: TGTGCCAGCAGCTTCCCCTACAGGGAAAGGTCAAACACCGGGGAGCTGTTTTTT
CDR3 protein: CASSFPYRERSNTGELFF
V gene: TRBV7-9
D gene: NA
J gene: TRBJ2-2
clone size: NA

CDR3 DNA: TGTGCCTGGAGCGAAATAAAGCTTCTGGGCAATCAGCCCCAGCATTTT
CDR3 protein: CAWSEIKLLGNQPQHF
V gene: TRBV30
D gene: NA
J gene: TRBJ1-5
clone size: NA

CDR3 DNA: TGTGCCAGCAGTTACTCTCCTAGCGGCCACTACGAGCAGTACTTC
CDR3 protein: CASSYSPSGHYEQYF
V gene: TRBV6-5
D gene: TRBD2
J gene: TRBJ2-7
clone size: NA

CDR3 DNA: TGTGCCAGCAGCTTGTCTTGGCTGCAAGAGACCCAGTACTTC
CDR3 protein: CASSLSWLQETQYF
V gene: TRBV5-4
D gene: NA
J gene: TRBJ2-5
clone size: NA

CDR3 DNA: TGTGCCACCGAAGGACTGACGAACACTGAAGCTTTCTTT
CDR3 protein: CATEGLTNTEAFF
V gene: TRBV19
D gene: NA
J gene: TRBJ1-1
clone size: NA

CDR3 DNA: TGCGCCAGCAGCTTTTCGACAGGGCCGCAAGAGACCCAGTACTTC
CDR3 protein: CASSFSTGPQETQYF
V gene: TRBV5-1
D gene: TRBD1
J gene: TRBJ2-5
clone size: NA

CDR3 DNA: TGTGCCAGTAGTATCTCAGGGATCGGGCACCAAGAGACCCAGTACTTC
CDR3 protein: CASSISGIGHQETQYF
V gene: TRBV19
D gene: NA
J gene: TRBJ2-5
clone size: once

CDR3 DNA: TGTGCCAGCAGCTTAATTCAGGGGGATTACTATAATTCACCCCTCCACTTT
CDR3 protein: CASSLIQGDYYNSPLHF
V gene: TRBV7-2
D gene: TRBD1
J gene: TRBJ1-6
clone size: NA

CDR3 DNA: TGCGCCAGCAGCTTAGAAGATCCACGGGCAATCGGCTCCTACGAGCAGTACTTC
CDR3 protein: CASSLEDPRAIGSYEQYF
V gene: TRBV5-1
D gene: NA
J gene: TRBJ2-7
clone size: NA

CDR3 DNA: TGCGCCAGCAGCTACGGACAGGGGGAGTACGAGCAGTACTTC
CDR3 protein: CASSYGQGEYEQYF
V gene: TRBV4-3
D gene: TRBD1
J gene: TRBJ2-7
clone size: once

CDR3 DNA: TGTGCCAGCAGCTTAAGTGTAGTCGCCGACGAGCAGTACTTC
CDR3 protein: CASSLSVVADEQYF
V gene: TRBV7-9
D gene: NA
J gene: TRBJ2-7
clone size: NA

CDR3 DNA: TGTGCCAGTAAAGCCAAGGTCAACTATGGCTACACCTTC
CDR3 protein: CASKAKVNYGYTF
V gene: TRBV19
D gene: NA
J gene: TRBJ1-2
clone size: NA

CDR3 DNA: TGTGCCAGCAGTGAAGGGTCACAGGGGGCCCCCTACGAGCAGTACTTC
CDR3 protein: CASSEGSQGAPYEQYF
V gene: TRBV6-1
D gene: TRBD1
J gene: TRBJ2-7
clone size: NA

CDR3 DNA: TGTGCCAGCAGCGTAGGGGGCGAGGACTATGGCTACACCTTC
CDR3 protein: CASSVGGEDYGYTF
V gene: TRBV9
D gene: NA
J gene: TRBJ1-2
clone size: NA

CDR3 DNA: TGTGCCAGCAGACCTCCGGGAGACCGGGGTGAAAAACTGTTTTTT
CDR3 protein: CASRPPGDRGEKLFF
V gene: TRBV7-9
D gene: NA
J gene: TRBJ1-4
clone size: NA

CDR3 DNA: TGTGCCAGTAGTATGAACCCCAACTGGGACGAGCAGTACTTC
CDR3 protein: CASSMNPNWDEQYF
V gene: TRBV19
D gene: NA
J gene: TRBJ2-7
clone size: once

CDR3 DNA: TGCGCCAGCAGCCAAGGAGGTACGCAGTATTTT
CDR3 protein: CASSQGGTQYF
V gene: TRBV4-1
D gene: NA
J gene: TRBJ2-3
clone size: NA

CDR3 DNA: TGTGCCAGCAGTGGAAGGGGACTAGCGGGACCCTACGAGCAGTACTTC
CDR3 protein: CASSGRGLAGPYEQYF
V gene: TRBV6-1
D gene: TRBD2
J gene: TRBJ2-7
clone size: NA

CDR3 DNA: TGTGCCAGCAGTTACTTGTTGGGGGCAGCGGATACGCAGTATTTT
CDR3 protein: CASSYLLGAADTQYF
V gene: TRBV6-5
D gene: NA
J gene: TRBJ2-3
clone size: NA

CDR3 DNA: TGTGCCTGGACGGGTGGAGGGGAGACCCAGTACTTC
CDR3 protein: CAWTGGGETQYF
V gene: TRBV30
D gene: NA
J gene: TRBJ2-5
clone size: NA

CDR3 DNA: TGTGCCAGCAGCCCGGGCTGGAATGAGCAGTTCTTC
CDR3 protein: CASSPGWNEQFF
V gene: TRBV27
D gene: NA
J gene: TRBJ2-1
clone size: NA

CDR3 DNA: TGTGCCAGCGGCGACTTATACAATGAGCAGTTCTTC
CDR3 protein: CASGDLYNEQFF
V gene: TRBV19
D gene: NA
J gene: TRBJ2-1
clone size: NA

CDR3 DNA: TGTGCCAGCAGCCCCCCGGGACAGGGGGATGGAAACACCATATATTTT
CDR3 protein: CASSPPGQGDGNTIYF
V gene: TRBV9
D gene: TRBD1
J gene: TRBJ1-3
clone size: NA

CDR3 DNA: TGCGCCAGCAGCCCCTCCGGGACAGGGGGCTACGAGCAGTACTTC
CDR3 protein: CASSPSGTGGYEQYF
V gene: TRBV5-1
D gene: TRBD1
J gene: TRBJ2-7
clone size: NA